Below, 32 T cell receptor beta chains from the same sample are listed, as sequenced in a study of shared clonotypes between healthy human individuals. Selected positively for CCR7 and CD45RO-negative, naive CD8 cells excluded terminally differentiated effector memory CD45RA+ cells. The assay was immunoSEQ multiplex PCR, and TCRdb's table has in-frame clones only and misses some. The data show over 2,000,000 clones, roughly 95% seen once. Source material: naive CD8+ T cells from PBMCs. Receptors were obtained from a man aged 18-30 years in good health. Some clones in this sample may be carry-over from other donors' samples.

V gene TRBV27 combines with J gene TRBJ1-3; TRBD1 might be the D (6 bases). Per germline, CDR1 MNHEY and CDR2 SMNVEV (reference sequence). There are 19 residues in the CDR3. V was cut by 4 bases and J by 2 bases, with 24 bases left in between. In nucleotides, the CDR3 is TGTGCCAGCAGTTCCCACCCACTCGGGCAGGGGTTAACTGGAAACACCATATATTTT. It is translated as CASSSHPLGQGLTGNTIYF.

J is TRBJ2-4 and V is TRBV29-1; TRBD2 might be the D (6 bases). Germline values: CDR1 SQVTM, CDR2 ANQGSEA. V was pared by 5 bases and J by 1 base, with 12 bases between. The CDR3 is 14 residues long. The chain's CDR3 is CSVRAGGAKNIQYF. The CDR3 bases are TGCAGCGTTAGGGCCGGAGGGGCCAAAAACATTCAGTACTTC.

The CDR3 here is CATSRALSPDGEQYF. The CDR3 DNA follows: TGTGCCACCAGCAGAGCCCTATCGCCGGACGGCGAGCAGTACTTC. V usage is TRBV15 and J usage is TRBJ2-7; D call uncertain. The CDR3 is 15 residues long. Germline loops: CDR1 LNHNV, CDR2 YYDKDF (reference sequence). V dropped 1 base and J dropped 6 bases, with 16 bases sitting between them.

This CDR3 reads CASSLVRGDEQFF. Here the CDR3 DNA reads TGTGCCAGCAGCTTAGTTCGGGGGGATGAGCAGTTCTTC. This rearrangement joins TRBV11-2 to TRBJ2-1, with TRBD2 identical over 7 bases. The CDR3 has 13 amino acids. The trim removed 1 base at V and 8 bases at J, leaving 2 bases unmatched. The germline V gene has CDR1 SGHAT and CDR2 FQNNGV.

CDR3 coding DNA: TGTGCCAGCAGTTATAACCGGGGCCCCGAGCAGTACTTC. Amino acid sequence: CASSYNRGPEQYF. This sequence joins TRBV6-6 and TRBJ2-7; D is perhaps TRBD1 or TRBD2 (5 bases each). This CDR3 has 13 residues. Germline CDR1 and CDR2: MNHNY and SVGAGI (reference sequence). V lost 3 bases and J 6 bases, leaving 12 bases between the germline ends.

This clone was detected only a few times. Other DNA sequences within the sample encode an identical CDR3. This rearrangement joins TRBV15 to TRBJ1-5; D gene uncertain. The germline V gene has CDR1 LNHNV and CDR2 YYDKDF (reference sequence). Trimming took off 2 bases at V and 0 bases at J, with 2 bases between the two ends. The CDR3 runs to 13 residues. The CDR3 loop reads CATSRNSNQPQHF. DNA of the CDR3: TGTGCCACCAGCAGAAATAGCAATCAGCCCCAGCATTTT. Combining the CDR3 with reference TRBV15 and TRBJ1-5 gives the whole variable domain DAMVIQNPRYQVTQFGKPVTLSCSQTLNHNVMYWYQQKSSQAPKLLFHYYDKDFNNEADTPDNFQSRRPNTSFCFLDIRSPGLGDTAMYLCATSRNSNQPQHFGDGTRLSIL.

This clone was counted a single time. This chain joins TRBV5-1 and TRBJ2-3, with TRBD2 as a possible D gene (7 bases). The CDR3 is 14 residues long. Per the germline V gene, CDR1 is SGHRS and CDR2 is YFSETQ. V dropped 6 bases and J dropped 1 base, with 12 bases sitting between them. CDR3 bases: TGCGCCAGCATCGCGGGGGCTCGCACAGATACGCAGTATTTT. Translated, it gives CASIAGARTDTQYF.

Here the CDR3 reads CASSFGNIQYF. As DNA, the CDR3 is TGTGCCAGCAGCTTTGGAAACATTCAGTACTTC. The chain is built from TRBV5-6 and TRBJ2-4; D call uncertain. The germline CDR1 and CDR2 sequences are SGHDT and YYEEEE. The CDR3 is 11 amino acids. V was cut by 2 bases and J by 6 bases, with 3 bases left in between.

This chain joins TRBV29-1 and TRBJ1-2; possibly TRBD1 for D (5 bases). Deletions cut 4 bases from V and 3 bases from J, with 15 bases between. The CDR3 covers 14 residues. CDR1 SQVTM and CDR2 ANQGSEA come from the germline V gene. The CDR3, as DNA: TGCAGCGTTGGGGGGACGGTGGACTACTATGGCTACACCTTC. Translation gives CSVGGTVDYYGYTF. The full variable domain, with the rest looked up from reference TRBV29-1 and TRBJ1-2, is SAVISQKPSRDICQRGTSLTIQCQVDSQVTMMFWYRQQPGQSLTLIATANQGSEATYESGFVIDKFPISRPNLTFSTLTVSNMSPEDSSIYLCSVGGTVDYYGYTFGSGTRLTVV.

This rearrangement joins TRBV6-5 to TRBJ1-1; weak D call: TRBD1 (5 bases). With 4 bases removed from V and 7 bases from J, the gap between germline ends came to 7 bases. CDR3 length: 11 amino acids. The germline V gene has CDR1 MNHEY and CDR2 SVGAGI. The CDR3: CASSWGVEAFF. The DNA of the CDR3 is TGTGCCAGCAGTTGGGGGGTTGAAGCTTTCTTT.

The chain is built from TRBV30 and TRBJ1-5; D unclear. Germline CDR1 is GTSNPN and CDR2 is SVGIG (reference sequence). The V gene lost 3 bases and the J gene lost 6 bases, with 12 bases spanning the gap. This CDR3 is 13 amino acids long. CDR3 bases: TGTGCCTGGAGCCCCTTTCCGGCTCAGCCCCAGCATTTT. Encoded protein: CAWSPFPAQPQHF.

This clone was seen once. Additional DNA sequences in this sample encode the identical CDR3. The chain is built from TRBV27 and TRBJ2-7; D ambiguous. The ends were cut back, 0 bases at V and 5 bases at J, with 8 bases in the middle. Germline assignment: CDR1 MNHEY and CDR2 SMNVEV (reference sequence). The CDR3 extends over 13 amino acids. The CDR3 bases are TGTGCCAGCAGTTTATCACGGGTTCACGAGCAGTACTTC. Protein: CASSLSRVHEQYF.

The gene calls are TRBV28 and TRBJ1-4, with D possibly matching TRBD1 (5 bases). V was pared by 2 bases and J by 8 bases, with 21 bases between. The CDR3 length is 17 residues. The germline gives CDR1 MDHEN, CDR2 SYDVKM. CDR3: CASSLARGNALEEKLFF. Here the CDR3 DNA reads TGTGCCAGCAGTTTAGCCCGGGGGAATGCGCTTGAGGAAAAACTGTTTTTT.

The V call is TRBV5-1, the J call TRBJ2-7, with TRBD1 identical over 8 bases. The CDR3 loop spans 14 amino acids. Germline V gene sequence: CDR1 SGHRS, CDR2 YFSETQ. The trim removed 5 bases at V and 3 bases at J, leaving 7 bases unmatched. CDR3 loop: CASRYSGGSYEQYF. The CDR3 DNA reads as TGCGCCAGCAGGTACTCAGGGGGCAGCTACGAGCAGTACTTC. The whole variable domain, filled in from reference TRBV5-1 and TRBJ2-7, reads KAGVTQTPRYLIKTRGQQVTLSCSPISGHRSVSWYQQTPGQGLQFLFEYFSETQRNKGNFPGRFSGRQFSNSRSEMNVSTLELGDSALYLCASRYSGGSYEQYFGPGTRLTVT.

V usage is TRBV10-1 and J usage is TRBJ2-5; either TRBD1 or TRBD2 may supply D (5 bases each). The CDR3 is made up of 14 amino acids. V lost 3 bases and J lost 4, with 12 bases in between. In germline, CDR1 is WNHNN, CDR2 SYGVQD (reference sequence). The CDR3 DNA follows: TGCGCCAGCAGTGAAGCAGGGAGAGGAGAGACCCAGTACTTC. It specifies CASSEAGRGETQYF.

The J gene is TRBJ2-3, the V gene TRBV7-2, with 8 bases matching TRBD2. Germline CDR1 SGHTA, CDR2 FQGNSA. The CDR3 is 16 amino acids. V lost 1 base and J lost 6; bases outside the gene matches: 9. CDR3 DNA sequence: TGTGCCAGCAGCTTAGTCGGGCGGGAGGCCTCTGATACGCAGTATTTT. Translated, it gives CASSLVGREASDTQYF.

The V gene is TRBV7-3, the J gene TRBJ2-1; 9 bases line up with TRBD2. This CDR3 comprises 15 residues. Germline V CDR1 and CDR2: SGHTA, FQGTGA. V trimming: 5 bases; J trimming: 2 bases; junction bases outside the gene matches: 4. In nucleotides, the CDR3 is TGTGCCAGCAGCCCCGGGACTAGCACCTACAATGAGCAGTTCTTC. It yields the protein CASSPGTSTYNEQFF.

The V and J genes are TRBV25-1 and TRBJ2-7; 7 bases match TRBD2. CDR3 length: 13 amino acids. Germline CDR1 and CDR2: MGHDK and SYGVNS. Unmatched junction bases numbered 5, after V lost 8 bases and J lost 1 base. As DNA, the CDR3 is TGTGCCAGCGGCGCTAGCGGATCCTACGAGCAGTACTTC. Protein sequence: CASGASGSYEQYF.

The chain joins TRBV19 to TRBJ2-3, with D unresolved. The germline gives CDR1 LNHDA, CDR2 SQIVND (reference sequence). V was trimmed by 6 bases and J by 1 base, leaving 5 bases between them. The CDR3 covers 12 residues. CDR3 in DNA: TGTGCCAGTAGCACTGGCACAGATACGCAGTATTTT. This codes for CASSTGTDTQYF.

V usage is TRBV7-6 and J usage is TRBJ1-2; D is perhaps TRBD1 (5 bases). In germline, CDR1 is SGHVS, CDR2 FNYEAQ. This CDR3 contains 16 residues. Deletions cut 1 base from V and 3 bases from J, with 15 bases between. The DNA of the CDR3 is TGTGCCAGCAGCTTAGAATACCGAGGGGTTGACTATGGCTACACCTTC. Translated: CASSLEYRGVDYGYTF.

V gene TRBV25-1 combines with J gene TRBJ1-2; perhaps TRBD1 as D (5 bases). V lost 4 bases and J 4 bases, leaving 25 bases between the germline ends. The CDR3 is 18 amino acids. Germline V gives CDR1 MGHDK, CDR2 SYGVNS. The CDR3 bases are TGTGCCAGCAGTGGGTCGGTGGGGGGAATCGGTGGACTCTATGGCTACACCTTC. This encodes CASSGSVGGIGGLYGYTF.

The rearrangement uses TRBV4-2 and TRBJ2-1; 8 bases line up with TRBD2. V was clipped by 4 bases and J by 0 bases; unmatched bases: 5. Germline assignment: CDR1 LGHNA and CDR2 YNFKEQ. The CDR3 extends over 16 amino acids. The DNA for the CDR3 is TGTGCCAGCAGCCCATTAGCGGGAAGCTCCTACAATGAGCAGTTCTTC. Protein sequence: CASSPLAGSSYNEQFF.

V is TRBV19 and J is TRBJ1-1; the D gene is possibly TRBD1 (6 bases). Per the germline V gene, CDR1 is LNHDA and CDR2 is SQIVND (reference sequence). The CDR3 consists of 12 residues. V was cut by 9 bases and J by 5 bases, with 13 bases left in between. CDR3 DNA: TGTGCCAGCTGCGGGGGCTGGACTGAAGCTTTCTTT. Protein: CASCGGWTEAFF.

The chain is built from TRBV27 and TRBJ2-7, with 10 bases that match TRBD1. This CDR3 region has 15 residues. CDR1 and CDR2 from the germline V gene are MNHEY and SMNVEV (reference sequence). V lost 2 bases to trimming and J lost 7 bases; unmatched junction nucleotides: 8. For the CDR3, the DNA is TGTGCCAGCAGTTTAGGCGACAGGGGGCACGGAGAGCAGTACTTC. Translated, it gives CASSLGDRGHGEQYF.

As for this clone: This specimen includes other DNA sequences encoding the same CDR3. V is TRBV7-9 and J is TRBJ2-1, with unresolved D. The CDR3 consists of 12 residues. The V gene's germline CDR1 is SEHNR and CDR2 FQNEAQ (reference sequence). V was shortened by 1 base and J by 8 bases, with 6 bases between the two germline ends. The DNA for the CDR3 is TGTGCCAGCAGCTTAGGGTCCTATGAGCAGTTCTTC. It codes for CASSLGSYEQFF. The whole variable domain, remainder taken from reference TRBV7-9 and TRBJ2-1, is DTGVSQNPRHKITKRGQNVTFRCDPISEHNRLYWYRQTLGQGPEFLTYFQNEAQLEKSRLLSDRFSAERPKGSFSTLEIQRTEQGDSAMYLCASSLGSYEQFFGPGTRLTVL.

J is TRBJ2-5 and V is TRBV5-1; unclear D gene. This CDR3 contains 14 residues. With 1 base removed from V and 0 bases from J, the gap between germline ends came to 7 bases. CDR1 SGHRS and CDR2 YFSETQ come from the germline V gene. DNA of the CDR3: TGCGCCAGCAGCTTGCCGTCTTACCAAGAGACCCAGTACTTC. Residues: CASSLPSYQETQYF.

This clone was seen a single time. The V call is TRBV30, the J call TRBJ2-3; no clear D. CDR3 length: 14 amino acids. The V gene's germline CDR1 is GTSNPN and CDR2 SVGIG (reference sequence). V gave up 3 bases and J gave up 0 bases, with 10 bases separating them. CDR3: CAWSRKESTDTQYF. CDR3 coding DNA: TGTGCCTGGAGCCGGAAGGAGAGCACAGATACGCAGTATTTT.

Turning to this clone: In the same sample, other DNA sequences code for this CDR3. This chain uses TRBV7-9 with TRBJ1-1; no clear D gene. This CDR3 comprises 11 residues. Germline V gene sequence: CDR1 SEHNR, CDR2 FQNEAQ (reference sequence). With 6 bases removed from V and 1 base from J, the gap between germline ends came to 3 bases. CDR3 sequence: CASRENTEAFF. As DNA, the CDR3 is TGTGCCAGCAGGGAGAACACTGAAGCTTTCTTT.

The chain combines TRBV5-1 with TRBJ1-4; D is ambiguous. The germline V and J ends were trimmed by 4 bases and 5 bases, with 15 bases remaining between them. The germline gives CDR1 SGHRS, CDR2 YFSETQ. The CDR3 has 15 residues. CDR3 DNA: TGCGCCAGCAGCCGAAGCGCCGATCGCAATGAAAAACTGTTTTTT. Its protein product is CASSRSADRNEKLFF. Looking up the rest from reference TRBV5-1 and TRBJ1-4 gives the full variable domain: KAGVTQTPRYLIKTRGQQVTLSCSPISGHRSVSWYQQTPGQGLQFLFEYFSETQRNKGNFPGRFSGRQFSNSRSEMNVSTLELGDSALYLCASSRSADRNEKLFFGSGTQLSVL.

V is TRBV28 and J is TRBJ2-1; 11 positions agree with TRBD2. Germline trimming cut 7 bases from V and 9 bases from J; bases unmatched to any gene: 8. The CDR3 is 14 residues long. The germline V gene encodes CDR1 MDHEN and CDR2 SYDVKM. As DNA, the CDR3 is TGTGCCAGCACCGCGACTAGCGGGACCGCTGAGCAGTTCTTC. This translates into CASTATSGTAEQFF.

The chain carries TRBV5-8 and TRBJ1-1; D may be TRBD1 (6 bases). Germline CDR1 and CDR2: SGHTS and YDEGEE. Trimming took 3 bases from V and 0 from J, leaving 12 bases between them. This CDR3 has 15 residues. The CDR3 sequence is CASSWGRGMNTEAFF. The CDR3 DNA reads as TGTGCCAGCAGCTGGGGGCGGGGAATGAACACTGAAGCTTTCTTT.

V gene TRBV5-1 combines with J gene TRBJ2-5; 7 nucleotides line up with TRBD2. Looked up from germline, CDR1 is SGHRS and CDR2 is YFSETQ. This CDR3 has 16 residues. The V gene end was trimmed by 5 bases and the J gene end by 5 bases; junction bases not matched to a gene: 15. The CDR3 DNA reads TGCGCCAGCAGTGATGGGGAGCGGGGAGTTGGGGAGACCCAGTACTTC. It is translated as CASSDGERGVGETQYF.